The 20 T cell receptor beta chains below all came from one sample that was sequenced in a study of Graves' ophthalmopathy and Graves' hyperthyroidism. As the template, RNA transcripts were used to amplify TCR beta CDR3 regions. RT-PCR was first run with HTBI primers, then multiplex PCR in a second round. Via MiXCR, TCRdb re-called the multiplex PCR reads, giving one row per CDR3 protein. Among some 350,000 distinct CDR3 sequences listed, about a sixth were seen once. The sequenced material came from peripheral blood. The receptor source for this set is an adult woman with stable Graves' hyperthyroidism.

In its sample, this clonotype was seen many times. The chain has TRBV7-2 and TRBJ1-5; the D gene is possibly TRBD1 (6 bases). Germline values: CDR1 SGHTA, CDR2 FQGNSA. The CDR3 spans 14 residues. V lost 5 bases and J 5 bases, leaving 13 bases between the germline ends. CDR3 loop: CASSKQGYDQPQHF. The CDR3 DNA sequence: TGTGCCAGCAGCAAACAGGGCTACGATCAGCCCCAGCATTTT.

The genes are TRBV12-3 or TRBV12-4 and TRBJ1-5; 7 bases align to TRBD1. The CDR3 has 14 residues. Losses at the gene ends were 6 bases for V and 2 bases for J; bases not matched to a gene: 4. Here the CDR3 reads CASRNRGGNQPQHF. CDR3 in DNA: TGTGCCAGCAGGAACAGGGGTGGCAATCAGCCCCAGCATTTT.

The chain is built from TRBV11-1 and TRBJ2-3, with TRBD1 matching over 7 bases. The germline CDR1 and CDR2 sequences are SGHAT and FQDESV (reference sequence). The J segment lost 4 bases and the V segment lost 4 bases, leaving 5 bases of the junction unmatched. The CDR3 loop spans 14 amino acids. CDR3 amino acids: CASSSRDSPDTQYF. Written as DNA, the CDR3 is TGTGCCAGCAGCTCCCGGGACAGCCCAGATACGCAGTATTTT.

This clonotype was counted many times. The CDR3 nucleotides are TGTGCCAGCAGAGGGGGGGTTTATCAGCCCCAGCATTTT. Translation gives CASRGGVYQPQHF. V and J are TRBV27 and TRBJ1-5; a weak D match, TRBD1 (6 bases). The V gene lost 6 bases and the J gene lost 5 bases, with 11 bases spanning the gap. The CDR3 totals 13 residues. The germline V gene encodes CDR1 MNHEY and CDR2 SMNVEV (reference sequence).

This clonotype was seen ten or more times. The chain recombines TRBV19 with TRBJ2-5, with D possibly being TRBD2 (6 bases). Deletions cut 4 bases from V and 3 bases from J, with 15 bases between. Germline V gives CDR1 LNHDA, CDR2 SQIVND (reference sequence). The CDR3 totals 15 residues. The DNA for the CDR3 is TGTGCCAGTAGTAGTACGACTAGAAGTAAAGAGACCCAGTACTTC. It encodes CASSSTTRSKETQYF.

This clonotype was counted many times. The chain has TRBV7-2 and TRBJ1-1; 7 bases map to TRBD1. V lost 2 bases, J lost 3 bases, and 3 bases stayed unmatched. Germline V lookup: CDR1 SGHTA, CDR2 FQGNSA. This CDR3 contains 14 residues. The CDR3, as DNA: TGTGCCAGCAGCTTAAATCAGGGGGACACTGAAGCTTTCTTT. Translating it yields CASSLNQGDTEAFF.

This clonotype was seen a few times. The chain is built from TRBV13 and TRBJ2-7; D uncertain. CDR1 is PRHDT and CDR2 is FYEKMQ in the germline V gene (reference sequence). There are 15 residues in the CDR3. V was clipped by 4 bases and J by 0 bases, with 13 bases between them. The CDR3 reads CASSSRTRSSYEQYF. The DNA of the CDR3 is TGTGCCAGCAGCTCCCGGACGCGGAGCTCCTACGAGCAGTACTTC.

This clonotype was picked up many times. The chain combines TRBV28 with TRBJ2-7; D uncertain. The CDR3 has 14 amino acids. Trimming removed 8 bases at V and 2 bases at J, with 16 bases between. CDR1 and CDR2 (germline): MDHEN, SYDVKM. CDR3 DNA: TGTGCCAGCGGTGTCAGAGGACCCACCTACGAGCAGTACTTC. Its translation is CASGVRGPTYEQYF.

With regard to this clonotype: This may arise from a read error, as a much more abundant clone is one base away. The chain carries TRBV13 and TRBJ1-2; the match to TRBD1 covers 7 bases. The V gene's germline CDR1 is PRHDT and CDR2 FYEKMQ (reference sequence). The CDR3 is 13 amino acids. DNA of the CDR3: TGTGCCAGCAGCGTTGAGGGGGCCGCTGGCTGCACCTTC. Translated: CASSVEGAAGCTF.

This clonotype showed up many times. The chain joins TRBV28 to TRBJ2-7; tentative D call: TRBD1 (6 bases). Germline lookup yields CDR1 MDHEN and CDR2 SYDVKM. CDR3 length: 14 amino acids. V shed 5 bases and J shed 3 bases, with 14 bases lying between them. CDR3 in amino acids: CASSPGDTIYEQYF. In nucleotides, the CDR3 is TGTGCCAGCAGTCCTGGGGACACCATCTACGAGCAGTACTTC.

This clonotype was observed at least ten times. This chain joins TRBV6-1 and TRBJ1-5; D uncertain. The V gene lost 5 bases and the J gene lost 9 bases, with 14 bases spanning the gap. This CDR3 region has 13 residues. Germline V gene data show CDR1 as MNHNS and CDR2 as SASEGT. The CDR3: CASSKGGWGPQHF. DNA of the CDR3: TGTGCCAGCAGTAAGGGAGGCTGGGGGCCCCAGCATTTT.

This clonotype came up many times. The chain is built from TRBV12-3 or TRBV12-4 and TRBJ2-5; 7 bases are a match to TRBD2. J gave up 2 bases and V 4 bases, and 10 bases lay outside the gene matches. This CDR3 is 16 amino acids long. CDR3 sequence: CASSSRRLARQETQYF. The CDR3 DNA reads TGTGCCAGCAGTTCCAGGCGACTAGCTAGACAAGAGACCCAGTACTTC.

The chain is built from TRBV6-1 and TRBJ1-1; the match to TRBD1 covers 9 bases. The V gene's germline CDR1 is MNHNS and CDR2 SASEGT. Trimming at V came to 6 bases and at J to 0 bases, leaving 5 bases not matched to a gene. CDR3 size: 15 residues. CDR3 loop: CASRRGQGMNTEAFF. CDR3 DNA: TGTGCCAGCAGACGGGGACAGGGCATGAACACTGAAGCTTTCTTT.

Ten or more counts support this clonotype. The chain joins TRBV27 to TRBJ2-2; the D gene is possibly TRBD2 (5 bases). Trimming removed 6 bases from V and 1 base from J, with 15 bases in between. Germline V gene sequence: CDR1 MNHEY, CDR2 SMNVEV (reference sequence). The CDR3 runs to 16 residues. The CDR3, as DNA: TGTGCCAGCAGAACCTATCTTGGAGGGAACACCGGGGAGCTGTTTTTT. Its translation is CASRTYLGGNTGELFF.

This clonotype came up many times. This chain uses TRBV4-2 with TRBJ2-7; D is uncertain. In germline, CDR1 is LGHNA, CDR2 YNFKEQ. Trimming shortened V by 1 base and J by 1 base, and 11 bases separated the two germline ends. There are 15 residues in the CDR3. Written as DNA, the CDR3 is TGTGCCAGCAGCCAAGCGGCAGGTGCATCCTACGAGCAGTACTTC. Its protein is CASSQAAGASYEQYF.

This clonotype was recorded at least ten times. This sequence joins TRBV11-2 and TRBJ2-5; D is undetermined. Germline-derived CDR1 and CDR2 are SGHAT and FQNNGV. The V and J ends lost 0 bases and 4 bases respectively, with 15 bases between them. This CDR3 has 16 residues. CDR3 in amino acids: CASSLEAPGKGETQYF. The CDR3 coding sequence is TGTGCCAGCAGCTTAGAGGCTCCGGGTAAAGGAGAGACCCAGTACTTC.

In its sample, this clonotype was seen many times. The chain uses TRBV19 and TRBJ2-7; D might be TRBD1 (5 bases). V shed 6 bases and J shed 5 bases, with 17 bases lying between them. The CDR3 runs 14 residues. Looked up from germline, CDR1 is LNHDA and CDR2 is SQIVND (reference sequence). The CDR3 sequence: CASSSQADSDEQYF. CDR3 DNA sequence: TGTGCCAGTAGCTCACAGGCGGATTCCGACGAGCAGTACTTC.

This clonotype was recorded at least ten times. The CDR3 here is CASSLKGEAFF. Written as DNA, the CDR3 is TGCGCCAGCAGCTTAAAGGGGGAAGCTTTCTTT. The chain is built from TRBV5-1 and TRBJ1-1; TRBD1 is a possible D gene (5 bases). The ends were cut back, 2 bases at V and 8 bases at J, with 7 bases in the middle. CDR1 and CDR2 (germline): SGHRS, YFSETQ. The CDR3 covers 11 residues.

This clonotype came up many times. V and J are TRBV28 and TRBJ2-5; 7 bases map to TRBD1. From germline, CDR1 is MDHEN and CDR2 SYDVKM. The CDR3 is 13 amino acids. Unmatched junction bases numbered 6, after V lost 6 bases and J lost 5 bases. The CDR3 sequence is CASSRGQVETQYF. In nucleotides, the CDR3 is TGTGCCAGCAGCCGCGGACAGGTGGAGACCCAGTACTTC.

This clonotype was recorded many times. The chain combines TRBV28 with TRBJ1-2, with D possibly matching TRBD1 (6 bases). Germline V gives CDR1 MDHEN, CDR2 SYDVKM. V lost 6 bases and J 6 bases, leaving 14 bases between the germline ends. This CDR3 region has 13 residues. The CDR3 protein is CASSPNRANGYTF. For the CDR3, the DNA is TGTGCCAGCAGCCCTAACAGGGCTAATGGCTACACCTTC.